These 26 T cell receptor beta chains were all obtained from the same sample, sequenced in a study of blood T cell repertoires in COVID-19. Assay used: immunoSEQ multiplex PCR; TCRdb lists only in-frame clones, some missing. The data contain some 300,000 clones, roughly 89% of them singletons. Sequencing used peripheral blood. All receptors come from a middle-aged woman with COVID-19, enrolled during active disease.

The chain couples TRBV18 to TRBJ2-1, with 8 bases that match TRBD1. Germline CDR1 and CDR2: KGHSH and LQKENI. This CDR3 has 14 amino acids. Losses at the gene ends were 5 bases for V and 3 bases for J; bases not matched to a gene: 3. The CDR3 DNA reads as TGTGCCAGCTCAGAAGACAGGGGCTACAATGAGCAGTTCTTC. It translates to CASSEDRGYNEQFF.

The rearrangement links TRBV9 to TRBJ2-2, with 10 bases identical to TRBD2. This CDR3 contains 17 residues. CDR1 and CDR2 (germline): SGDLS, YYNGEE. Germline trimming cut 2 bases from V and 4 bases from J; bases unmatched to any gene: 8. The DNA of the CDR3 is TGTGCCAGCAGCGTCCTAGCGGGAGCAGGACTCACCGGGGAGCTGTTTTTT. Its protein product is CASSVLAGAGLTGELFF. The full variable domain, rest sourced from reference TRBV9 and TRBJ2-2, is DSGVTQTPKHLITATGQRVTLRCSPRSGDLSVYWYQQSLDQGLQFLIQYYNGEERAKGNILERFSAQQFPDLHSELNLSSLELGDSALYFCASSVLAGAGLTGELFFGEGSRLTVL.

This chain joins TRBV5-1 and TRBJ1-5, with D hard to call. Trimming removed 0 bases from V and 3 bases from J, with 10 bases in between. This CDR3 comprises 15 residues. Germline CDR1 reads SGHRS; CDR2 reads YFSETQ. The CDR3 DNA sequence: TGCGCCAGCAGCTTGGGGGCCCGGGACAATCAGCCCCAGCATTTT. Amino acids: CASSLGARDNQPQHF. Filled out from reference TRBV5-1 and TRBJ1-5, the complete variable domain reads KAGVTQTPRYLIKTRGQQVTLSCSPISGHRSVSWYQQTPGQGLQFLFEYFSETQRNKGNFPGRFSGRQFSNSRSEMNVSTLELGDSALYLCASSLGARDNQPQHFGDGTRLSIL.

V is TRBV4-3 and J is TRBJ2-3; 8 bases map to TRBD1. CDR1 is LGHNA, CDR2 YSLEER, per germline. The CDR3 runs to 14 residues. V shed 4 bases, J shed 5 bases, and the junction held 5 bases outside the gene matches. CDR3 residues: CASSLDRGGDTQYF. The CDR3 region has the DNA TGCGCCAGCAGCCTTGACAGGGGAGGAGATACGCAGTATTTT.

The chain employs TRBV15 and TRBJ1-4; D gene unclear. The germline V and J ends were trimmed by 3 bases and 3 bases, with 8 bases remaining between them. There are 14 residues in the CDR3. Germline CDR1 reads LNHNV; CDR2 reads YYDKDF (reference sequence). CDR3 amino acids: CATSRAGSNEKLFF. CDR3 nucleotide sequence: TGTGCCACCAGCAGGGCAGGATCTAATGAAAAACTGTTTTTT.

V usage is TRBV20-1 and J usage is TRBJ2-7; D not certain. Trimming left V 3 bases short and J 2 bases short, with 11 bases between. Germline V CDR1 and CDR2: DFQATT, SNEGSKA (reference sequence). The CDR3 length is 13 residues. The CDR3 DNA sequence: TGCAGTGCTAGTTTCCGCCAGACCTACGAGCAGTACTTC. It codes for CSASFRQTYEQYF.

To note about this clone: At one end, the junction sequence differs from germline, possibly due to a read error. The CDR3 nucleotides read TGTGCCAGCAGTTCGACAGCGGGAATCTTC. As protein: CASSSTAGIF. The chain has TRBV6-5 and TRBJ1-2, with D perhaps TRBD1 (5 bases). CDR1 and CDR2 (germline): MNHEY, SVGAGI. CDR3 length: 10 residues.

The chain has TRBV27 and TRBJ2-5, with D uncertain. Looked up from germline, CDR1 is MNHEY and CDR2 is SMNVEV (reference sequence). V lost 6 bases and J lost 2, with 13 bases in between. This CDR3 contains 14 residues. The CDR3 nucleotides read TGTGCCAGCAGCCTAAGACTTTCTCAAGAGACCCAGTACTTC. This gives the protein CASSLRLSQETQYF.

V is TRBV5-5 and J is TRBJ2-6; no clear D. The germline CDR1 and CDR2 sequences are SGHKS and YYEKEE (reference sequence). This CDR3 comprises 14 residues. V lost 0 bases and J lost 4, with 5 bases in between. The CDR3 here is CASSLAAGANVLTF. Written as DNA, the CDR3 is TGTGCCAGCAGCTTGGCCGCGGGGGCCAACGTCCTGACTTTC.

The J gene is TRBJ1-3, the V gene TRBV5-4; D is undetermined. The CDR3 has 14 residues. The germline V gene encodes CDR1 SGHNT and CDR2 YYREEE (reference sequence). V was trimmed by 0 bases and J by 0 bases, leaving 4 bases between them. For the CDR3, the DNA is TGTGCCAGCAGCTTGGTAGACTCTGGAAACACCATATATTTT. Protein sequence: CASSLVDSGNTIYF.

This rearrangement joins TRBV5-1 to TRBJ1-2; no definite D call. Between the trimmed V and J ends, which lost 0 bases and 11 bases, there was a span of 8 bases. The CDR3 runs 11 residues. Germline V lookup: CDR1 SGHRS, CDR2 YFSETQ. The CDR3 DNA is TGCGCCAGCAGCTTGGACAGCTCTTACACCTTC. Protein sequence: CASSLDSSYTF. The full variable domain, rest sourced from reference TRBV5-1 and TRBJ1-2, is KAGVTQTPRYLIKTRGQQVTLSCSPISGHRSVSWYQQTPGQGLQFLFEYFSETQRNKGNFPGRFSGRQFSNSRSEMNVSTLELGDSALYLCASSLDSSYTFGSGTRLTVV.

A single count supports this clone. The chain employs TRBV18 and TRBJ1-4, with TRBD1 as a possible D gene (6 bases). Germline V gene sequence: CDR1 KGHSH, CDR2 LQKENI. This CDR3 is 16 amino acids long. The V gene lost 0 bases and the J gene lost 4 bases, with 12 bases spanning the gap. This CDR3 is CASSPPQGLGNEKLFF. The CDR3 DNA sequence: TGTGCCAGCTCACCACCCCAGGGGCTCGGTAATGAAAAACTGTTTTTT.

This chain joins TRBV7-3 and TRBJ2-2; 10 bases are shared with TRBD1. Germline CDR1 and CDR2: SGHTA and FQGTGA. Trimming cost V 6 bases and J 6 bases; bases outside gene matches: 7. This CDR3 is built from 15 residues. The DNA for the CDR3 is TGTGCCAGCAGGCGGACAGGGGGAAAATCCGGGGAGCTGTTTTTT. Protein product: CASRRTGGKSGELFF.

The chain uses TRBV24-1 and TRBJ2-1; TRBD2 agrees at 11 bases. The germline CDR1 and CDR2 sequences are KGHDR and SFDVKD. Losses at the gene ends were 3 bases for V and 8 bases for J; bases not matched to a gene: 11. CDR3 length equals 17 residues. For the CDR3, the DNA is TGTGCCACCAGTGATCCAGCCGGGACTAGCGGTTTCGATGAGCAGTTCTTC. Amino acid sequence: CATSDPAGTSGFDEQFF.

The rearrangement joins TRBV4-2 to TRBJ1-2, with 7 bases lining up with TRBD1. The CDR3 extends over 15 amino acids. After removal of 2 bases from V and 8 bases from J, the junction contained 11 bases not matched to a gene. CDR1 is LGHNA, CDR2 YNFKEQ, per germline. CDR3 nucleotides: TGTGCCAGCAGCCAACCTCAAGACAGGGCACGGGGCTACACCTTC. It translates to CASSQPQDRARGYTF.

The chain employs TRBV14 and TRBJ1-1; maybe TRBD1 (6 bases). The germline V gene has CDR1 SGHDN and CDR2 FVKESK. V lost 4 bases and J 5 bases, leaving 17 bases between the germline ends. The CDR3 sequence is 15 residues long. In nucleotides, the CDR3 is TGTGCCAGCAGCCGGTTGCTGGGGGCCCATACTGAAGCTTTCTTT. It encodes CASSRLLGAHTEAFF. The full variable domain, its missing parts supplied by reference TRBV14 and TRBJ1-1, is EAGVTQFPSHSVIEKGQTVTLRCDPISGHDNLYWYRRVMGKEIKFLLHFVKESKQDESGMPNNRFLAERTGGTYSTLKVQPAELEDSGVYFCASSRLLGAHTEAFFGQGTRLTVV.

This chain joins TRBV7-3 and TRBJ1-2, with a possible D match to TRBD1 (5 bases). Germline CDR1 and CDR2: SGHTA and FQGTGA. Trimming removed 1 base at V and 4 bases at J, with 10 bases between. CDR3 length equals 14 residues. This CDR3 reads CASSLSPGGYGYTF. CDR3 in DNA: TGTGCCAGCAGCTTAAGCCCGGGGGGCTATGGCTACACCTTC.

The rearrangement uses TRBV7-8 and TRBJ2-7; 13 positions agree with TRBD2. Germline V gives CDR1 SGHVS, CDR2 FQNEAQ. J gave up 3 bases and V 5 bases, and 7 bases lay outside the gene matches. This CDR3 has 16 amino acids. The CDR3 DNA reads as TGTGCCAGCAGCCCCGGACTAGCGGGAGTTATCTACGAGCAGTACTTC. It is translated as CASSPGLAGVIYEQYF.

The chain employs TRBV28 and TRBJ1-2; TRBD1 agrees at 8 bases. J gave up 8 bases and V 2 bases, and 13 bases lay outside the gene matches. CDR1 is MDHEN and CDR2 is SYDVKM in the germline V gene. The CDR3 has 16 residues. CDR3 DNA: TGTGCCAGCAGTTTACCGACTGTTGGACAGGGCGCCGGCTACACCTTC. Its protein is CASSLPTVGQGAGYTF.

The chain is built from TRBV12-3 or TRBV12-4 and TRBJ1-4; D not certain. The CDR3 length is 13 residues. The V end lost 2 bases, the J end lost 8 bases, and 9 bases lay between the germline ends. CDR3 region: CASSLSGGEKLFF. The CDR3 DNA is TGTGCCAGCAGTTTATCCGGAGGAGAAAAACTGTTTTTT.

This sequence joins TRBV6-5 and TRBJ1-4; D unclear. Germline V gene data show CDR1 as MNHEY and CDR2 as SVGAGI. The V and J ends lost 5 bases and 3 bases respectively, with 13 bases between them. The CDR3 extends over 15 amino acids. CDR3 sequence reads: CASSHQPGANEKLFF. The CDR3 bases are TGTGCCAGCAGTCACCAACCTGGAGCTAATGAAAAACTGTTTTTT.

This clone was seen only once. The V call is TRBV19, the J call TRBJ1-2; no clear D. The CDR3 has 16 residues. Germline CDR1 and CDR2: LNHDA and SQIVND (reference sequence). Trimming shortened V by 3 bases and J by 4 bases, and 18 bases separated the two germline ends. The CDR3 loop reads CASSIRRESGIYGYTF. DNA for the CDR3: TGTGCCAGTAGTATTCGGAGGGAATCGGGGATCTATGGCTACACCTTC.

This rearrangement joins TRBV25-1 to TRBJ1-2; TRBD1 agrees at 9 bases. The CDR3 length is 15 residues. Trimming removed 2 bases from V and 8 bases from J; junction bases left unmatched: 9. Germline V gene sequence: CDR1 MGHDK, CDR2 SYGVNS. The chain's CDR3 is CASSEPRGQGKGYTF. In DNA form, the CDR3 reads TGTGCCAGCAGTGAACCTCGCGGACAGGGGAAGGGCTACACCTTC.

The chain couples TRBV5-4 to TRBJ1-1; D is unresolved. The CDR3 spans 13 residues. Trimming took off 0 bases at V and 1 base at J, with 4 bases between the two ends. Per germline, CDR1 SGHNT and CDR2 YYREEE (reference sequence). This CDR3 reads CASSLDWNTEAFF. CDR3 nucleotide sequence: TGTGCCAGCAGCTTGGACTGGAACACTGAAGCTTTCTTT.

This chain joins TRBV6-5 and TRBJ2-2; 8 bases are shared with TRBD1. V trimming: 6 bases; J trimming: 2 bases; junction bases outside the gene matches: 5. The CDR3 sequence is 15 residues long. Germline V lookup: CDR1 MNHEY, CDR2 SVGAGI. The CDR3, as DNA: TGTGCCAGCAGGGTTGACAGGGGAAACACCGGGGAGCTGTTTTTT. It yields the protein CASRVDRGNTGELFF.

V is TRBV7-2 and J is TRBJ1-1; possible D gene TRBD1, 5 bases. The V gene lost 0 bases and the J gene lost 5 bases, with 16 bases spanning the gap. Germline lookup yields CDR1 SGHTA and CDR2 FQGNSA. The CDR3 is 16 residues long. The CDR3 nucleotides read TGTGCCAGCAGCTTAGCCGCCTTCGGCAGGGCTACTGAAGCTTTCTTT. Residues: CASSLAAFGRATEAFF.